The T cell receptor (beta chain) under discussion was sequenced for a study of graft-versus-host responses after intestinal transplantation. Study at large: The transplants performed in recipients were multivisceral, liver-intestinal, or isolated intestinal. Anti-thymocyte globulin induction was given to all recipients, followed by tacrolimus and steroids for roughly 3 years. General study findings and limits: Some GvH clones appeared in ileal mucosa or blood before recipient bone marrow. In patients with graft-donor T cell macrochimerism, allograft graft-versus-host to host-versus-graft clonal ratios were high.

Turning to this clone: Its specificity is unknown.

J gave up 5 bases and V 2 bases, and 8 bases lay outside the gene matches. The CDR3 length is 15 residues. Germline CDR1 is SGHAT and CDR2 is FQNNGV. Using immunoSEQ multiplex PCR, the repertoire was profiled, and TCRdb retains in-frame clones only, with some absent. The sample records roughly 100,000 clones, more than 85% being singletons. The clonotype was recovered from a human donor who received an intestinal transplant. The chain joins TRBV11-2 to TRBJ1-1, with 7 nucleotides matching TRBD1. The sequencing used unstimulated CD4+ T cells sorted from spleen or lymph node cells, collected before intestinal transplant. Here the CDR3 DNA reads TGTGCCAGCAGCTTAATGGAGGGGGCGCGTACTGAAGCTTTCTTT. It yields the protein CASSLMEGARTEAFF.